The 10 T cell receptor beta chains below all came from one sample that was sequenced in a study of beta chain features in type 1 diabetes. Of the isolated RNA, all was reverse transcribed, and so the sequenced material was expressed TCRB transcripts. Here immunoSEQ multiplex PCR was the method, and the copy in TCRdb shows in-frame clones only, minus some. The data hold more than 300,000 clones, with around 8% observed a single time. Sequences were obtained from central memory CD4+ T cells from blood. These receptors originate from a woman between 18 and 29 years old in good health.

The chain couples TRBV16 to TRBJ2-1, with 7 bases lining up with TRBD2. Germline CDR1 is KGHSY and CDR2 is FQNENV. J gave up 1 base and V 6 bases, and 9 bases lay outside the gene matches. The CDR3 sequence is 16 residues long. CDR3 sequence: CASSPAASGSYNEQFF. In DNA form, the CDR3 reads TGTGCCAGCAGTCCTGCTGCTAGCGGATCCTACAATGAGCAGTTCTTC.

The chain combines TRBV27 with TRBJ2-3; D possibly uses TRBD1 or TRBD2 (5 bases each). The CDR3 covers 16 residues. Between the trimmed V and J ends, which lost 5 bases and 1 base, there was a span of 16 bases. CDR1 and CDR2 from the germline V gene are MNHEY and SMNVEV (reference sequence). CDR3 sequence (DNA): TGTGCCAGCAGTCCCCCTCGGGGACGGCGCACAGATACGCAGTATTTT. As protein: CASSPPRGRRTDTQYF.

The sample holds a few counts of this clone. V is TRBV7-9 and J is TRBJ2-5; D remains unclear. Trimming took off 3 bases at V and 1 base at J, with 9 bases between the two ends. Per the germline V gene, CDR1 is SEHNR and CDR2 is FQNEAQ (reference sequence). The CDR3 spans 14 residues. CDR3 residues: CASSFSPGQETQYF. CDR3 DNA sequence: TGTGCCAGCAGCTTTTCGCCTGGCCAAGAGACCCAGTACTTC.

This chain links TRBV28 with TRBJ1-1; D ambiguous. The length of the CDR3 is 11 residues. Trimming cost V 3 bases and J 11 bases, with 10 bases left between them. Looked up from germline, CDR1 is MDHEN and CDR2 is SYDVKM. In DNA, the CDR3 is TGTGCCAGCAGTTTGAGCACTTGGGCTTTCTTT. Protein product: CASSLSTWAFF.

Concerning this clone itself: In the same sample, other DNA sequences code for this CDR3. The J gene is TRBJ2-7, the V gene TRBV6-6; TRBD2 agrees at 8 bases. Germline V CDR1 and CDR2: MNHNY, SVGAGI (reference sequence). The CDR3 sequence is 14 residues long. J was trimmed by 0 bases and V by 2 bases; bases with no gene match: 0. This CDR3 is CASSYSGSSYEQYF. Here the CDR3 DNA reads TGTGCCAGCAGTTACAGCGGGAGCTCCTACGAGCAGTACTTC.

Ten or more counts support this clone. V usage is TRBV10-3 and J usage is TRBJ2-7, with unresolved D. The germline V and J ends were trimmed by 3 bases and 3 bases, with 9 bases remaining between them. The CDR3 length is 13 residues. Germline CDR1 and CDR2: ENHRY and SYGVKD. This CDR3 reads CAISDLTNYEQYF. In DNA, the CDR3 is TGTGCCATCAGTGACTTGACCAACTACGAGCAGTACTTC.

This clone turned up a few times. CDR3 residues: CASSRGQTSGANVLTF. The DNA for the CDR3 is TGTGCCAGCAGTAGGGGACAGACCTCTGGGGCCAACGTCCTGACTTTC. J is TRBJ2-6 and V is TRBV2, with TRBD1 identical over 7 bases. The CDR3 extends over 16 amino acids. V lost 5 bases and J lost 0; bases outside the gene matches: 4. Germline CDR1 is SNHLY and CDR2 is FYNNEI.

This clone showed up just a few times. The chain employs TRBV5-1 and TRBJ2-7; D is perhaps TRBD1 (5 bases). This CDR3 has 13 amino acids. V was trimmed by 2 bases and J by 2 bases, leaving 8 bases between them. Germline CDR1 and CDR2: SGHRS and YFSETQ. CDR3 DNA: TGCGCCAGCAGCTTCGAAGGGGCCTACGAGCAGTACTTC. Translating gives CASSFEGAYEQYF. The complete variable domain, with remaining parts taken from reference TRBV5-1 and TRBJ2-7, reads KAGVTQTPRYLIKTRGQQVTLSCSPISGHRSVSWYQQTPGQGLQFLFEYFSETQRNKGNFPGRFSGRQFSNSRSEMNVSTLELGDSALYLCASSFEGAYEQYFGPGTRLTVT.

This clone has only a few counts. The chain is built from TRBV15 and TRBJ2-1; D is possibly TRBD2 (6 bases). The germline V gene has CDR1 LNHNV and CDR2 YYDKDF (reference sequence). This CDR3 has 17 residues. Deletions cut 0 bases from V and 7 bases from J, with 19 bases between. The CDR3 DNA reads as TGTGCCACCAGCAGAGATGGGCTAGCGCAAAAATGGAATGAGCAGTTCTTC. Protein product: CATSRDGLAQKWNEQFF.

This clone was counted a few times. This chain links TRBV9 with TRBJ2-2; D is undetermined. V was shortened by 4 bases and J by 6 bases, with 7 bases between the two germline ends. Germline loops: CDR1 SGDLS, CDR2 YYNGEE. This CDR3 region has 12 residues. The CDR3 region is CASSLRPGELFF. The CDR3 DNA follows: TGTGCCAGCAGCCTCCGACCCGGGGAGCTGTTTTTT.